This passage covers 24 T cell receptor beta chains from one sample sequenced in a study of blood T cell repertoires in COVID-19. Sequencing was performed with immunoSEQ multiplex PCR; in TCRdb, only in-frame clones are kept and a portion is missing. The table includes roughly 220,000 clones, around 87% detected once. The specimen was PBMCs or T cells enriched from blood (not recorded which). These receptors all stem from a man aged 30 to 45 who had been exposed to COVID-19.

CDR3 DNA sequence: TGTGCCAGTAGACTAGCGGGGGGGCCCTACAATGAGCAGTTCTTC. Its protein product is CASRLAGGPYNEQFF. The chain joins TRBV19 to TRBJ2-1, with 13 bases identical to TRBD2. V trimming: 6 bases; J trimming: 2 bases; junction bases outside the gene matches: 1. The length of the CDR3 is 15 residues. Per the germline V gene, CDR1 is LNHDA and CDR2 is SQIVND (reference sequence).

The chain has TRBV3-1 (or the pseudogene TRBV3-2) and TRBJ1-4; perhaps TRBD1 as D (6 bases). The ends were cut back, 4 bases at V and 4 bases at J, with 10 bases in the middle. The CDR3 is 14 amino acids. Germline-derived CDR1 and CDR2 are LGHDT and YNNKEL (reference sequence). Here the CDR3 reads CASSLGQRNEKLFF. DNA for the CDR3: TGTGCCAGCAGCCTAGGACAGCGTAATGAAAAACTGTTTTTT.

A few counts support this clone. The rearrangement joins TRBV19 to TRBJ1-4, with D maybe TRBD1 (6 bases). This CDR3 comprises 14 residues. Germline V gives CDR1 LNHDA, CDR2 SQIVND (reference sequence). V was trimmed by 1 base and J by 10 bases, leaving 13 bases between them. CDR3 loop: CASSIAQGRGKLFF. The CDR3 nucleotides read TGTGCCAGTAGTATAGCACAGGGTCGGGGAAAACTGTTTTTT.

The rearrangement uses TRBV6-2 or TRBV6-3 and TRBJ1-2; no clear D. The V gene's germline CDR1 is MNHEY and CDR2 SVGEGT. The CDR3 is 15 residues long. Deletions cut 5 bases from V and 5 bases from J, with 18 bases between. The CDR3 DNA is TGTGCCAGCAGTGTCCACGGGAGGCAATCTTATGGCTACACCTTC. As protein: CASSVHGRQSYGYTF.

This clone was detected only a few times. The chain employs TRBV4-2 and TRBJ2-5; no reliable D call. Between the trimmed V and J ends, which lost 3 bases and 3 bases, there was a span of 14 bases. Per germline, CDR1 LGHNA and CDR2 YNFKEQ. The CDR3 consists of 15 residues. The CDR3 loop reads CASSQTKAGKETQYF. CDR3 nucleotide sequence: TGTGCCAGCAGCCAGACGAAGGCAGGAAAAGAGACCCAGTACTTC.

In DNA form, the CDR3 reads TGCGCCAGCAGCCATGCAGGGGACAATGAGCAGTTCTTC. As protein: CASSHAGDNEQFF. The chain links TRBV4-1 to TRBJ2-1; possibly TRBD1 for D (6 bases). The V end was cut by 3 bases, the J end by 5 bases, with 8 bases between. The germline gives CDR1 MGHRA, CDR2 YSYEKL. The CDR3 loop spans 13 amino acids.

The gene calls are TRBV7-3 and TRBJ2-7; a weak D match, TRBD1 (5 bases). The CDR3 extends over 13 amino acids. Germline V gives CDR1 SGHTA, CDR2 FQGTGA. The germline V and J ends were trimmed by 4 bases and 5 bases, with 12 bases remaining between them. CDR3 coding DNA: TGTGCCAGCAGCTCCACCACAGGCCACGAGCAGTACTTC. This sequence encodes CASSSTTGHEQYF. The full variable domain, completed using reference TRBV7-3 and TRBJ2-7, is GAGVSQTPSNKVTEKGKYVELRCDPISGHTALYWYRQSLGQGPEFLIYFQGTGAADDSGLPNDRFFAVRPEGSVSTLKIQRTERGDSAVYLCASSSTTGHEQYFGPGTRLTVT.

V and J are TRBV3-1 (or the pseudogene TRBV3-2) and TRBJ2-7, with 11 bases identical to TRBD2. There are 15 residues in the CDR3. J lost 4 bases, V lost 5 bases, and 7 bases had no gene match. The germline CDR1 and CDR2 sequences are LGHDT and YNNKEL (reference sequence). The CDR3 region is CASSEPSGGFYEQYF. CDR3 sequence (DNA): TGTGCCAGCAGCGAACCTAGCGGGGGGTTTTACGAGCAGTACTTC.

The gene calls are TRBV5-1 and TRBJ1-5, with D maybe TRBD1 (6 bases). The CDR3 has 19 amino acids. CDR1 and CDR2 from the germline V gene are SGHRS and YFSETQ. The ends were cut back, 3 bases at V and 0 bases at J, with 22 bases in the middle. The CDR3 DNA follows: TGCGCCAGCAGCTCCGACGGGACACACTACCTCTATAGCAATCAGCCCCAGCATTTT. It is translated as CASSSDGTHYLYSNQPQHF.

The chain couples TRBV7-9 to TRBJ1-3; D might be TRBD1 (6 bases). This CDR3 has 16 amino acids. Germline V gene data show CDR1 as SEHNR and CDR2 as FQNEAQ (reference sequence). V shed 1 base and J shed 0 bases, with 10 bases lying between them. The CDR3, as DNA: TGTGCCAGCAGCTTAGTTGGGACAACCTCTGGAAACACCATATATTTT. Translated: CASSLVGTTSGNTIYF.

This chain links TRBV5-1 with TRBJ2-2, with D hard to call. CDR3 length: 14 amino acids. The ends were cut back, 1 base at V and 5 bases at J, with 9 bases in the middle. CDR1 is SGHRS, CDR2 YFSETQ, per germline. CDR3 protein: CASSLHGETGELFF. For the CDR3, the DNA is TGCGCCAGCAGCTTGCATGGAGAGACCGGGGAGCTGTTTTTT.

The rearrangement links TRBV30 to TRBJ1-4; D not certain. The germline V and J ends were trimmed by 0 bases and 5 bases, with 13 bases remaining between them. This CDR3 region has 15 residues. CDR1 is GTSNPN, CDR2 SVGIG, per germline (reference sequence). Written as DNA, the CDR3 is TGTGCCTGGAGTGTAGCTAGGTTCGGAAATGAAAAACTGTTTTTT. Translation: CAWSVARFGNEKLFF.

This clone came up a few times. The V call is TRBV2, the J call TRBJ2-7, with D possibly matching TRBD2 (5 bases). CDR1 and CDR2 (germline): SNHLY, FYNNEI. Trimming removed 5 bases at V and 5 bases at J, with 16 bases between. The CDR3 has 14 residues. The CDR3 coding sequence is TGTGCCAGCAGTTCCACTCTAACCGGGGACGAGCAGTACTTC. Its protein product is CASSSTLTGDEQYF.

The rearrangement joins TRBV5-4 to TRBJ2-3, with 7 bases matching TRBD1. Germline trimming cut 1 base from V and 5 bases from J; bases unmatched to any gene: 13. This CDR3 has 17 residues. CDR1 is SGHNT and CDR2 is YYREEE in the germline V gene (reference sequence). The CDR3 loop is CASSLSVKGARGDTQYF. The CDR3 DNA follows: TGTGCCAGCAGCTTGTCGGTAAAGGGGGCGAGGGGAGATACGCAGTATTTT.

J is TRBJ2-5 and V is TRBV7-9, with 7 bases matching TRBD2. This CDR3 is 15 amino acids long. Germline V gene sequence: CDR1 SEHNR, CDR2 FQNEAQ (reference sequence). The V gene end was trimmed by 1 base and the J gene end by 5 bases; junction bases not matched to a gene: 7. The CDR3 here is CASSLVTLGGETQYF. The DNA for the CDR3 is TGTGCCAGCAGCTTAGTTACCCTGGGAGGGGAGACCCAGTACTTC.

V is TRBV5-1 and J is TRBJ2-3; D is perhaps TRBD1 (6 bases). In germline, CDR1 is SGHRS, CDR2 YFSETQ. Deletions cut 4 bases from V and 2 bases from J, with 8 bases between. The CDR3 is 13 residues long. This chain's CDR3 is CASSQGPTDTQYF. The CDR3 nucleotides read TGCGCCAGCAGCCAGGGGCCCACAGATACGCAGTATTTT.

This clone was seen just once. The gene calls are TRBV7-2 and TRBJ2-3; D remains ambiguous. V lost 5 bases to trimming and J lost 2 bases, with 8 bases between them. Per the germline V gene, CDR1 is SGHTA and CDR2 is FQGNSA. The CDR3 is 13 residues long. CDR3 loop: CASSVQLTDTQYF. In DNA, the CDR3 is TGTGCCAGCAGCGTCCAACTCACAGATACGCAGTATTTT.

V and J are TRBV11-2 and TRBJ2-3; 12 bases are a match to TRBD2. This CDR3 is built from 18 residues. The germline V gene encodes CDR1 SGHAT and CDR2 FQNNGV. V lost 6 bases to trimming and J lost 2 bases; unmatched junction nucleotides: 12. CDR3 sequence reads: CASRTLAGGPSFTDTQYF. CDR3 DNA: TGTGCCAGCAGAACACTAGCGGGGGGCCCGTCATTCACAGATACGCAGTATTTT.

The rearrangement links TRBV6-1 to TRBJ2-3; weak D call: TRBD2 (6 bases). The CDR3 is 19 residues long. V was trimmed by 0 bases and J by 2 bases, leaving 21 bases between them. CDR1 is MNHNS and CDR2 is SASEGT in the germline V gene. The DNA for the CDR3 is TGTGCCAGCAGTGAAGCGGCGGGGCGGGCTATCGTACTCACAGATACGCAGTATTTT. Amino acids: CASSEAAGRAIVLTDTQYF.

This clone has only one observation. The chain recombines TRBV10-1 with TRBJ1-5; 7 bases match TRBD1. The CDR3 is 15 amino acids. CDR1 and CDR2 from the germline V gene are WNHNN and SYGVQD (reference sequence). The J segment lost 3 bases and the V segment lost 6 bases, leaving 8 bases of the junction unmatched. CDR3 loop: CASRGLGQVNQPQHF. The CDR3 bases are TGCGCCAGCAGGGGGCTCGGACAGGTCAATCAGCCCCAGCATTTT.

The V call is TRBV3-1 (or the pseudogene TRBV3-2), the J call TRBJ2-7; 8 nucleotides match TRBD1. The CDR3 loop spans 16 amino acids. Germline V gives CDR1 LGHDT, CDR2 YNNKEL (reference sequence). Trimming took 0 bases from V and 0 from J; bases not matched to a gene: 4. The CDR3, as DNA: TGTGCCAGCAGCCAAGAAATGGACAGGGCCTCCTACGAGCAGTACTTC. Residues: CASSQEMDRASYEQYF.

The chain carries TRBV18 and TRBJ1-6, with D unclear. Trimming took off 5 bases at V and 5 bases at J, with 16 bases between the two ends. Germline assignment: CDR1 KGHSH and CDR2 LQKENI. The CDR3 contains 16 residues. Written as DNA, the CDR3 is TGTGCCAGCTCATCTACCTCTCAGACTAATAATTCACCCCTCCACTTT. As protein: CASSSTSQTNNSPLHF.

The rearrangement links TRBV6-5 to TRBJ1-6; D may be TRBD1 (6 bases). From germline, CDR1 is MNHEY and CDR2 SVGAGI. The CDR3 is 14 amino acids. V lost 4 bases and J lost 10, with 14 bases in between. The CDR3 loop reads CASSSGLRGSPLHF. The CDR3 DNA reads TGTGCCAGCAGTTCCGGTCTAAGGGGGTCACCCCTCCACTTT.

This clone has just one count. The chain uses TRBV4-2 and TRBJ2-3; TRBD2 agrees at 8 bases. V shed 1 base, J shed 0 bases, and the junction held 18 bases outside the gene matches. From germline, CDR1 is LGHNA and CDR2 YNFKEQ. The CDR3 covers 21 residues. The CDR3 loop reads CASSQGNRGGNEGLSTDTQYF. In nucleotides, the CDR3 is TGTGCCAGCAGCCAAGGGAATCGGGGGGGAAATGAGGGGCTTAGCACAGATACGCAGTATTTT.